The source of this T cell receptor (beta chain) is a study of cytomegalovirus exposure and HLA in healthy donors. The trim removed 4 bases at V and 4 bases at J, leaving 6 bases unmatched. CDR1 is ENHRY and CDR2 is SYGVKD in the germline V gene. The CDR3 has 15 amino acids. The PCR had 60 Vbeta and 13 Jbeta primers. The data were produced by immunoSEQ multiplex PCR, yet TCRdb's version contains in-frame clones alone and is incomplete. The top ten clones hold 1.5% to 2% of a sample with fewer than 250,000 clones, over 60% of them seen once. The sample consisted of PBMCs. The receptor was derived from a man between 18 and 35 years old in good health and CMV-seronegative. The chain combines TRBV10-3 with TRBJ1-1; 10 bases fit TRBD1. CDR3 in amino acids: CAISGGDRGVTEAFF. The DNA for the CDR3 is TGTGCCATCAGTGGCGGGGACAGGGGTGTCACTGAAGCTTTCTTT.